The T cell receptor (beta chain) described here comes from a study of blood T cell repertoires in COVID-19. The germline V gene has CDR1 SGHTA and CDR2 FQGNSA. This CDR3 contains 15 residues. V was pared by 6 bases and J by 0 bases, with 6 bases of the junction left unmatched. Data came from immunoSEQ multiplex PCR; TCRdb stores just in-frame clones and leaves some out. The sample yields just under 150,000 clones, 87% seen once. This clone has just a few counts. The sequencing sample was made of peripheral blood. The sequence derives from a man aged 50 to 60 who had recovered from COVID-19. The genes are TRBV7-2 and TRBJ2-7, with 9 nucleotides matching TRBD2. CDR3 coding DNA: TGTGCCAGCAGTCTTAGCGGGGGTATCTCCTACGAGCAGTACTTC. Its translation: CASSLSGGISYEQYF.